This T cell receptor (beta chain) emerged from a study of identical twins. TCRdb processed the 5' RACE reads anew with MiXCR; each CDR3 protein has one entry. The profile covers fewer than 500,000 distinct CDR3 sequences, with roughly a quarter appearing a single time and about 3% taken by the ten largest. Whole-study results and caveats: Instead of following the same donors, the conclusions were based on cross-sectional statistical analysis.

V lost 4 bases, J lost 5 bases, and 10 bases lay in between. Germline lookup yields CDR1 LGHDT and CDR2 YNNKEL (reference sequence). CDR3 length: 13 residues. The sample holds a few counts of this clonotype. Its antigen is unknown. In addition, the sample was reused for a study of T cells expressing NK-cell markers. This second study says: Eight donors were sequenced, of whom seven were HCMV-seropositive, while the remaining one was HCMV-seronegative.

This rearrangement joins TRBV3-1 to TRBJ2-3, with D possibly being TRBD2 (6 bases). The specimen sequenced was CD4+ T cells sorted from blood. This clonotype originated in a woman in her late teens or twenties in good health. The CDR3 coding sequence is TGTGCCAGCAGCCGCCGCGGGGTAGATACGCAGTATTTT. Amino acid sequence: CASSRRGVDTQYF.